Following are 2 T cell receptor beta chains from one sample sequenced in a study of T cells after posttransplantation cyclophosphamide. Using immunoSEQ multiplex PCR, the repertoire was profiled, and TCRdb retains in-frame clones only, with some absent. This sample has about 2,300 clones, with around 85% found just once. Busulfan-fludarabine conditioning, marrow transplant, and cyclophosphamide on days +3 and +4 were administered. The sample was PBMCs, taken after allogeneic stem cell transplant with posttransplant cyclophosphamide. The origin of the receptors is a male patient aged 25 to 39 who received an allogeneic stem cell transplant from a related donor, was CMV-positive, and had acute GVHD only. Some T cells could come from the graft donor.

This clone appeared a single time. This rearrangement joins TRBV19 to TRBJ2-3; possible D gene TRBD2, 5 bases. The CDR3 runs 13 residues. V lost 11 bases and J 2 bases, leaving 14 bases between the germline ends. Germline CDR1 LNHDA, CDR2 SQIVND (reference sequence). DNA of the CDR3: TGTGCCTCAATGAGGGATTTCACAGATACGCAGTATTTT. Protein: CASMRDFTDTQYF.

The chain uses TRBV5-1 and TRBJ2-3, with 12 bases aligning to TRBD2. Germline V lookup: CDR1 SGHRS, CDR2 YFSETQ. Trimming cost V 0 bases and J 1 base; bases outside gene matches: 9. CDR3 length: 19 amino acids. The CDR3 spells CASSLAASGGAKGTDTQYF. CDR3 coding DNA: TGCGCCAGCAGCTTGGCAGCTAGCGGGGGGGCGAAGGGCACAGATACGCAGTATTTT.